A single T cell receptor beta chain is shown here with its context. What it binds is not known. This entry belongs to a study of Tregs in tolerant kidney transplant recipients. TCRdb's copy holds only in-frame clones and misses some; the assay was immunoSEQ multiplex PCR. Of 40,000 to 50,000 clones in the sample, approximately 89% were seen once. Germline CDR1 SGHTA, CDR2 FQGTGA. This CDR3 has 15 amino acids. Trimming stripped 4 bases from V and 5 bases from J, with 17 bases between. Whole-study results and caveats: Activated donor B cell expansion appeared to reveal the most relevant donor-specific TCRbeta repertoire. Some patients' samples used different primers over time, so nucleotide sequences weren't comparable.

Related graft donors supplied nonmyeloablative bone marrow transplants, and mixed chimerism was transient. The input for sequencing was CD8+ T cells from blood (PBMCs), taken 12 months after the transplant. The sequence came from a human patient who received a combined kidney and bone marrow transplant. The T cells may come from the graft donor. The rearrangement joins TRBV7-3 to TRBJ2-5, with a tentative D call TRBD2 (7 bases). The CDR3 is CASSSFGGPGETQYF. CDR3 bases: TGTGCCAGCAGCTCCTTCGGGGGGCCGGGGGAGACCCAGTACTTC.